One sample yielded the 17 T cell receptor beta chains listed below, sequenced in a study of Ad26.COV2.S vaccination and SARS-CoV-2 variants. The treatment denotes: 15 to 20 received Ad26.COV2.S at low or high dose, single or two shots; about 5 received placebo; per-sample allocation not given. The study sampled participants on day 63 after the first vaccine or placebo injection. Some clones are missing from TCRdb's copy, which holds only in-frame ones; the method was immunoSEQ multiplex PCR. Here the sample spans 400,000 to 450,000 clones, around 90% being singletons. Sample: peripheral blood, taken in a trial of Ad26.COV2.S vaccine versus placebo. These receptors originate from a person between 18 and 60 years old who received the Ad26.COV2.S COVID-19 vaccine or a placebo.

V and J are TRBV6-2 or TRBV6-3 and TRBJ2-7; D is ambiguous. Trimming took off 2 bases at V and 2 bases at J, with 13 bases between the two ends. CDR1 is MNHEY, CDR2 SVGEGT, per germline. The CDR3 runs 15 residues. The CDR3, as DNA: TGTGCCAGCAGTTACGCCCCCGCGTATGCCTACGAGCAGTACTTC. Translation gives CASSYAPAYAYEQYF.

This chain uses TRBV10-3 with TRBJ2-7; 13 bases line up with TRBD2. Germline assignment: CDR1 ENHRY and CDR2 SYGVKD. Trimming at V came to 6 bases and at J to 1 base, leaving 3 bases not matched to a gene. The CDR3 is 15 residues long. The chain's CDR3 is CAIRGTSGTSYEQYF. CDR3 in DNA: TGTGCCATCAGGGGGACTAGCGGGACATCCTACGAGCAGTACTTC.

V gene TRBV7-9 combines with J gene TRBJ1-4, with 8 bases identical to TRBD1. Germline V gene data show CDR1 as SEHNR and CDR2 as FQNEAQ (reference sequence). The CDR3 length is 14 residues. V shed 8 bases, J shed 4 bases, and the junction held 6 bases outside the gene matches. This CDR3 reads CASRQGYNNEKLFF. In nucleotides, the CDR3 is TGTGCCAGCCGACAGGGGTATAATAATGAAAAACTGTTTTTT.

The J gene is TRBJ1-4, the V gene TRBV5-1; D gene uncertain. Germline CDR1 is SGHRS and CDR2 is YFSETQ. The CDR3 extends over 15 amino acids. Trimming shortened V by 2 bases and J by 0 bases, and 8 bases separated the two germline ends. The CDR3, as DNA: TGCGCCAGCAGCTTCCGACCTGCAACTAATGAAAAACTGTTTTTT. Translated, it gives CASSFRPATNEKLFF.

This clone has more than one count but fewer than ten. The chain has TRBV19 and TRBJ1-2; D unresolved. V was trimmed by 1 base and J by 8 bases, leaving 26 bases between them. Germline V lookup: CDR1 LNHDA, CDR2 SQIVND (reference sequence). The CDR3 runs to 18 residues. CDR3 in amino acids: CASSIVTRRGFKMGGYTF. In DNA, the CDR3 is TGTGCCAGTAGTATAGTCACCAGACGTGGCTTTAAGATGGGGGGCTACACCTTC.

The V and J genes are TRBV7-6 and TRBJ1-3, with 9 bases matching TRBD1. Trimming removed 2 bases from V and 2 bases from J; junction bases left unmatched: 1. Germline V gives CDR1 SGHVS, CDR2 FNYEAQ. The CDR3 has 15 residues. The CDR3 sequence: CASSLRQGAGNTIYF. CDR3 nucleotides: TGTGCCAGCAGCTTAAGACAGGGGGCTGGAAACACCATATATTTT.

The gene calls are TRBV6-2 or TRBV6-3 and TRBJ2-7; a possible D gene is TRBD1 (5 bases). The CDR3 extends over 17 amino acids. V was cut by 0 bases and J by 7 bases, with 22 bases left in between. Germline V gives CDR1 MNHEY, CDR2 SVGEGT. CDR3 loop: CASSYSVVSGNPFEQYF. Here the CDR3 DNA reads TGTGCCAGCAGTTACTCCGTTGTGTCAGGGAATCCGTTTGAGCAGTACTTC.

This chain joins TRBV7-2 and TRBJ2-3; possible D gene TRBD1, 6 bases. This CDR3 spans 15 amino acids. V gave up 3 bases and J gave up 3 bases, with 13 bases separating them. Germline CDR1 and CDR2: SGHTA and FQGNSA. The CDR3 is CASSFPGQPTDTQYF. The CDR3 DNA is TGTGCCAGCAGCTTCCCTGGACAGCCGACAGATACGCAGTATTTT.

The V call is TRBV5-1, the J call TRBJ2-7, with D perhaps TRBD1 (6 bases). The CDR3 consists of 14 residues. V dropped 4 bases and J dropped 6 bases, with 17 bases sitting between them. CDR1 SGHRS and CDR2 YFSETQ come from the germline V gene. CDR3 protein: CASSQGPPLPEQYF. The DNA for the CDR3 is TGCGCCAGCAGCCAGGGGCCCCCACTCCCCGAGCAGTACTTC.

This clone was seen a handful of times. V is TRBV19 and J is TRBJ2-7; the match to TRBD1 covers 7 bases. Germline-derived CDR1 and CDR2 are LNHDA and SQIVND (reference sequence). With 7 bases clipped from V and 3 bases from J, the junction kept 6 bases outside the gene matches. CDR3 size: 13 residues. The CDR3 reads CASTAGGNYEQYF. The CDR3 region has the DNA TGTGCCAGTACGGCAGGGGGAAACTACGAGCAGTACTTC.

The rearrangement links TRBV7-9 to TRBJ2-1, with 9 positions matching TRBD1. CDR1 is SEHNR and CDR2 is FQNEAQ in the germline V gene (reference sequence). The CDR3 consists of 15 residues. V was pared by 4 bases and J by 5 bases, with 6 bases of the junction left unmatched. This chain's CDR3 is CASSSGTGFDNEQFF. The CDR3, as DNA: TGTGCCAGCAGCTCAGGGACAGGGTTTGACAATGAGCAGTTCTTC.

V gene TRBV27 combines with J gene TRBJ2-7, with D possibly being TRBD1 or TRBD2 (5 bases each). The CDR3 is made up of 16 amino acids. Between the trimmed V and J ends, which lost 4 bases and 0 bases, there was a span of 16 bases. Germline V CDR1 and CDR2: MNHEY, SMNVEV (reference sequence). The CDR3 spells CASSSLPPGSSYEQYF. The CDR3 region has the DNA TGTGCCAGCAGTTCCCTCCCTCCAGGGAGCTCCTACGAGCAGTACTTC.

This clone was counted once. The chain links TRBV5-6 to TRBJ2-1, with 9 bases matching TRBD2. The CDR3 is made up of 15 amino acids. Germline lookup yields CDR1 SGHDT and CDR2 YYEEEE. J gave up 6 bases and V 4 bases, and 8 bases lay outside the gene matches. The CDR3 nucleotides are TGTGCCAGCAGCACTATAGCGGGAGAACTCAATGAGCAGTTCTTC. Translation: CASSTIAGELNEQFF.

The CDR3 DNA reads as TGTGCCAGCAGCTTAACCGGGAACGAGGAGACCCAGTACTTC. Its translation is CASSLTGNEETQYF. The chain links TRBV11-3 to TRBJ2-5, with TRBD2 as a possible D gene (5 bases). Germline V gives CDR1 SGHNT, CDR2 YENEEA. Trimming left V 2 bases short and J 5 bases short, with 12 bases between. The CDR3 contains 14 residues.

This clone was observed a handful of times. V gene TRBV7-2 combines with J gene TRBJ2-3, with 8 bases matching TRBD2. V gave up 7 bases and J gave up 5 bases; unmatched junction bases: 8. CDR3 length equals 14 residues. Per the germline V gene, CDR1 is SGHTA and CDR2 is FQGNSA. The CDR3 sequence: CASTLAGYVDTQYF. The CDR3 DNA reads TGTGCCAGCACATTAGCGGGATATGTAGATACGCAGTATTTT.

The genes are TRBV6-5 and TRBJ2-7, with TRBD1 matching 8 bases. After removal of 5 bases from V and 3 bases from J, the junction contained 9 bases not matched to a gene. The CDR3 loop spans 15 amino acids. Per germline, CDR1 MNHEY and CDR2 SVGAGI. This CDR3 is CASSQTRGQGYEQYF. The CDR3 region has the DNA TGTGCCAGCAGTCAAACCCGAGGACAGGGCTACGAGCAGTACTTC.

The chain has TRBV25-1 and TRBJ2-3; D uncertain. Trimming stripped 4 bases from V and 4 bases from J, with 12 bases between. The CDR3 extends over 14 amino acids. Looked up from germline, CDR1 is MGHDK and CDR2 is SYGVNS. CDR3 in amino acids: CASSGIFQSDTQYF. The CDR3 bases are TGTGCCAGCAGTGGAATATTTCAATCAGATACGCAGTATTTT.